This T cell receptor (beta chain) appears in the sequencing data of a study of cytomegalovirus exposure and HLA in healthy donors (TCRdb year 2017). Describing the broader study: An earlier analysis of approximately 550 of the donors reported roughly 300 Gb of sequence data and 117 million unique TCR beta sequences from around 200 million T cells. Because of strong linkage in the cohort, four or five DR-DQ haplotypes were treated as single units for association and clustering. All discovery cohort repertoires had been generated on a single sequencing platform. Rather than using new phenotypic data, the later analysis identified candidate immune exposures from TCR beta sequences and from how often those sequences occurred across donors. The study aimed to test whether cataloging public T cell receptors could reveal signatures of past pathogen exposure. Donor age, sex, ethnicity and CMV serostatus were compiled together with the repertoire data. In addition to the first cohort of 650 to 800 subjects, a separate validation cohort of approximately 130 different subjects was used. Roughly 320 gigabases of sequencing data and 91 million or so unique TCR sequences made up an early release that covered around 640 HLA-typed donors. Using immunosequencing, the study profiled T cell repertoires from 666 subjects and related those repertoires to cytomegalovirus serostatus. The number of typed donors differed by locus: roughly 629-630 for A, B, C, DRB1 and DQB1; 500 to 550 for DQA1; 600 to 610 for DPA1; and roughly 470 for DPB1. HLA typing covered class I and class II loci at four-digit resolution. Of the roughly 400 genotyped donors, over 65% fell in the genetic ancestry cluster associated with self-reported Caucasian donors. A later genetic analysis took genome-wide SNP genotypes for 398 of the 666 donors and used that subset as a discovery cohort. An earlier analysis of 587 of the donors applied high-throughput TCR beta sequencing to assess whether each TCR beta V gene segment acted as functional or pseudogenic. A later analysis re-analyzed previously published TCR beta repertoires from roughly 630 donors and added high-resolution HLA genotyping to study TCR occurrence patterns. Across some 400 genotyped donors of the cohort, an average of roughly 230,000 unique TCR beta nucleotide sequences per donor were sequenced, and 15% to 20% of those sequences were non-productive. To predict cytomegalovirus infection status, the study combined high-throughput TCR immunosequencing, statistical association of individual TCRs with disease status, and machine learning. Broad study findings and their caveats: The cohort was sequenced for TCR beta chains only, and without alpha or paired-chain data the features that could be detected were limited. Because some donors lacked HLA typing at each locus, the association tests relied only on the typed subset. A later genetic analysis associated a missense DCLRE1C variant with V-gene and J-gene trimming of TCR beta chains, and an independent cohort replicated the association. Correlated functional status among segregating V segments might reflect linkage disequilibrium, but an unknown experimental factor could not be ruled out. When HLA alleles, especially DR and DQ, strongly co-occurred, TCR associations were difficult to assign to individual alleles. Most TCR sequences were seen in very few donors, while some public TCRs were found in many individuals. Some IMGT-functional V segments, including TRBV6-2 and TRBV6-3, could not be told apart with the 87-base-pair reads, so those segments were excluded. In a later analysis, HLA-associated TCR beta chains were found to be more clonally expanded and to have lower generation probabilities than equally common non-associated chains. A cluster of highly shared sequence variants was judged likely to be a technical artifact of the sequencing pipeline. Sequencing depth was assumed to be roughly uniform across donors in the presence/absence analyses, though that assumption may not hold. In a later analysis, 16,951 TCR beta sequences were associated with specific HLA alleles at a false discovery rate of 0.05. A later analysis reported that several top co-occurrence clusters appeared linked to parvovirus B19, influenza, CMV and Epstein-Barr virus. In vitro tests confirmed that three of the cytomegalovirus-associated TCR beta chains recognize cytomegalovirus antigens. About 15 rarely observed V segments, including chromosome 9 orphons, were excluded from the earlier analysis of almost 600 of the donors because counts were too low. In an earlier analysis of a few hundred of the donors, most TCR beta V segments were observed in productive rearrangements about 87% or about 30% of the time, broadly matching IMGT annotations. The study gave a list of 150 to 200 TCR beta chains associated with cytomegalovirus. The authors suggested that the approach could potentially be generalized to other disease states and immunological phenotypes. According to a later genetic analysis, donors in an Asian-associated ancestry cluster had fewer N-insertions in productive TCRs than the approximately 700-donor mean. The classifier was reported to diagnose cytomegalovirus status with high specificity and sensitivity in both the original cohort and the validation cohort. A further reported finding was that TCR beta sequences accurately predicted the HLA-A and HLA-B alleles for most subjects in the first cohort. A later analysis found that TCR association rates varied across HLA loci, with DRB1 alleles showing the most associated TCRs and HLA-C alleles the fewest. In a later analysis, most CMV-associated TCR beta chains were found to appear HLA-restricted, with HLA associations seemingly driven largely by CMV exposure. Immune exposure information for the cohort was limited to CMV serostatus.

In total, around 600 healthy bone marrow donors made up the cohort. Cohort members were all nominally healthy when sampled, although unrecorded immune exposures were likely present. The donor tested CMV seropositive and was one of the 289 seropositive cohort members. Each donor provided a peripheral blood sample, and peripheral blood mononuclear cells were used for TCR beta sequencing. Genomic DNA extraction from the blood cell samples was performed with the Qiagen DNeasy Blood Extraction Kit. The CDR3 holds 15 amino acids from the cysteine to the phenylalanine. Only the CDR3 portion is preserved as DNA: 45 bases, with reading frame beginning at the first base. CDR1 and CDR2, per the germline V gene, are SNHLY and FYNNEI. Only one count was recorded for this clone. The antigen this receptor binds is unknown. No base quality information exists; no much larger clone differs at one position. Libraries were built with the immunoSEQ multiplex PCR assay. For the multiplex PCR, a mixture combining 60 forward primers for TCR Vbeta segments and 13 reverse primers for TCR Jbeta segments was used. Amplification of the CDR3 region of rearranged TCR beta genes was performed with a multiplex PCR assay on genomic DNA. On the Illumina HiSeq System, the amplified TCR beta libraries were sequenced as 87-base-pair reads. The paper's data handling went like this. A later analysis tallied 80 million to 95 million unique TCR beta chains across the 666 repertoires, and some 10 million of those chains were shared by two or more donors. To remove PCR and sequencing errors, raw reads were error-corrected and collapsed into unique sequences using a nearest-neighbor algorithm that merged closely related sequences. CDR3 sequences were aligned to IMGT reference sequences to assign V, D and J gene segments. For a sequence to be retained, a match of at least six nucleotides to both a V gene segment and a J gene segment was required. Rearrangements were classified as productive when the CDR3 lacked stop codons and remained in frame with V and J, and all other rearrangements were classified as non-productive. Following IMGT convention, CDR3 was defined as the stretch from the second conserved V-encoded cysteine up to the conserved J-encoded phenylalanine. Sequences without an unambiguous match to a single V gene segment were excluded from the earlier analysis of 450 to 750 of the donors. An earlier analysis of 450 to 650 of the donors called V segments functional above 56.7% productive rearrangements and segregating when the between-donor standard deviation exceeded 5%. A statistical classification framework was developed to diagnose cytomegalovirus status using the catalog of TCR beta chain sequences. V and J gene assignment, in a later analysis, came from comparing TCR nucleotide sequences with IMGT/GENE-DB human TR gene sequences. The TCRdist pipeline was used in a later analysis to assign CDR3 sequences and most-parsimonious VDJ recombination scenarios. In a later analysis, every TCR beta chain was defined by the combination of its CDR3 amino acid sequence and its V-gene family, and reads without a unique V-gene family were dropped. In a later analysis, 550 to 650 highly shared, low-generation-probability nucleotide sequences were removed to address suspected cross-contamination and a sequencing artifact. A later analysis calculated a clonal expansion index for each public chain from normalized within-repertoire ranks of inferred template counts. In a later analysis, generation probabilities were computed with a VDJ recombination model fitted to out-of-frame rearrangements, and the resulting probabilities were checked against IGoR. In a later analysis, TCR-TCR, TCR-HLA and TCR-CMV co-occurrence was scored with hypergeometric tests, and a repertoire-size bias correction was applied to TCR pairs. To estimate false discovery rates, a later analysis permuted the HLA or CMV assignments 20 times. In a later analysis, co-occurring TCRs were grouped using DBSCAN, and TCRdist sequence similarity was added for clustering within HLA-allele-positive subsets. Repertoires with fewer than 30,000 or more than 120,000 public chains were left out of co-occurrence clustering, as were a few repertoires with anomalous nucleotide sharing. This immuneACCESS table, as held by TCRdb, lists in-frame sequences with V and J called but not all clones. Of the missing ones, under half trace to an unresolved V gene in checked studies; the others have no known cause. Clone size and V and J calls were adopted from that table, with D and trimming inferred from the DNA. This sample gives more than 80,000 clones in total; over 60% of them show up just once. Around 5.8% of the sample comes from the top ten.

The receptor comes from a woman between 45 and 65 years old in good health and CMV-seropositive. The sample consisted of PBMCs. The V and J segments used are TRBV2 and TRBJ2-5; 9 of the junction bases match TRBD1. TRBJ2-7 explains the end of the DNA better; the J call may be wrong. In nucleotide form, the sequence is TGTGCCAGCAGTCAAACAGGGGGCAGCAGGTACGAGCAGTACTTC. It is translated as CASSQTGGSRYEQYF.